These 20 T cell receptor beta chains were sequenced from one sample in a study of radiation and T cells in renal cell carcinoma. Profiled with immunoSEQ multiplex PCR; TCRdb holds only in-frame clones, not every one. This repertoire shows 120,000 or so clones, over 75% found once; its top ten account for 5% to 6.5%. Time point given: blood 2 weeks post-SBRT. This sample's treatment: 15 Gy SBRT to primary tumor, nephrectomy 4 weeks later. The sample in question was blood, obtained from a patient whose treatment included radiotherapy and nephrectomy. The source of these receptors is a man in his fifties or sixties with renal cell carcinoma.

The gene calls are TRBV6-5 and TRBJ2-7; D unresolved. The CDR3 sequence is 14 residues long. Trimming cost V 0 bases and J 2 bases, with 8 bases left between them. Germline loops: CDR1 MNHEY, CDR2 SVGAGI. The CDR3 sequence is CASSYSTSPYEQYF. CDR3 DNA sequence: TGTGCCAGCAGTTACTCGACCAGTCCCTACGAGCAGTACTTC.

V usage is TRBV7-3 and J usage is TRBJ2-1; D is ambiguous. The CDR3 contains 13 residues. Trimming pared 2 bases from V and 1 base from J, leaving 3 bases between. Germline CDR1 reads SGHTA; CDR2 reads FQGTGA. As DNA, the CDR3 is TGTGCCAGCAGCTTAGGGTCCTACAATGAGCAGTTCTTC. Translation: CASSLGSYNEQFF. Full variable domain (outside the CDR3, taken from reference TRBV7-3 and TRBJ2-1): GAGVSQTPSNKVTEKGKYVELRCDPISGHTALYWYRQSLGQGPEFLIYFQGTGAADDSGLPNDRFFAVRPEGSVSTLKIQRTERGDSAVYLCASSLGSYNEQFFGPGTRLTVL.

The CDR3 is CASSPTGNSNTEAFF. The CDR3 DNA reads TGTGCCAGCTCACCTACGGGGAACTCGAACACTGAAGCTTTCTTT. The chain links TRBV18 to TRBJ1-1; D is unresolved. V lost 3 bases and J 1 base, leaving 12 bases between the germline ends. Germline CDR1 reads KGHSH; CDR2 reads LQKENI. The CDR3 length is 15 residues.

This clone was seen only once. The same CDR3 also results from other DNA sequences found in this sample. The CDR3 DNA is TGTGCCAGCAGTGGGCGTCAGTTTAATGAAAAACTGTTTTTT. This gives the protein CASSGRQFNEKLFF. This chain connects TRBV2 to TRBJ1-4; D gene uncertain. The germline V gene encodes CDR1 SNHLY and CDR2 FYNNEI. Trimming took 4 bases from V and 4 from J, leaving 10 bases between them. The CDR3 has 14 residues.

This clone turned up a few times. The chain combines TRBV27 with TRBJ1-6; TRBD1 is a possible D gene (6 bases). The CDR3 extends over 15 amino acids. Germline CDR1 reads MNHEY; CDR2 reads SMNVEV (reference sequence). V lost 2 bases, J lost 7 bases, and 12 bases lay in between. This chain's CDR3 is CASSLQGPPNSPLHF. CDR3 nucleotide sequence: TGTGCCAGCAGTTTACAGGGGCCCCCAAATTCACCCCTCCACTTT.

The chain joins TRBV15 to TRBJ1-5; D is perhaps TRBD1 (5 bases). Germline V CDR1 and CDR2: LNHNV, YYDKDF (reference sequence). CDR3 length equals 16 residues. Trimming removed 0 bases from V and 5 bases from J, with 14 bases in between. CDR3 amino acids: CATSRDSMGTHQPQHF. The CDR3, as DNA: TGTGCCACCAGCAGAGATTCGATGGGGACTCATCAGCCCCAGCATTTT. Full variable domain (outside the CDR3, taken from reference TRBV15 and TRBJ1-5): DAMVIQNPRYQVTQFGKPVTLSCSQTLNHNVMYWYQQKSSQAPKLLFHYYDKDFNNEADTPDNFQSRRPNTSFCFLDIRSPGLGDTAMYLCATSRDSMGTHQPQHFGDGTRLSIL.

The gene calls are TRBV10-3 and TRBJ1-5; 10 bases align to TRBD1. The CDR3 sequence is 18 residues long. The germline V gene has CDR1 ENHRY and CDR2 SYGVKD. The V and J ends lost 11 bases and 6 bases, in that order; junction bases with no gene match: 22. The CDR3 loop reads CAHSRGTGASGGGQPQHF. CDR3 nucleotide sequence: TGTGCCCACTCCCGGGGGACAGGGGCGTCGGGAGGGGGTCAGCCCCAGCATTTT.

This chain joins TRBV29-1 and TRBJ2-5; 10 nucleotides line up with TRBD1. The germline V gene encodes CDR1 SQVTM and CDR2 ANQGSEA. Trimming removed 4 bases from V and 7 bases from J; junction bases left unmatched: 6. The CDR3 runs 13 residues. The CDR3 region has the DNA TGCAGCGTTGCAGGGACAGGGGCTTCGACCCAGTACTTC. Its translation: CSVAGTGASTQYF.

The V and J genes are TRBV27 and TRBJ1-1; TRBD1 is a possible D gene (5 bases). The germline V gene encodes CDR1 MNHEY and CDR2 SMNVEV (reference sequence). The CDR3 contains 16 residues. The V end lost 5 bases, the J end lost 6 bases, and 22 bases lay between the germline ends. In nucleotides, the CDR3 is TGTGCCAGCAGTCCCCCGACTGGGACCCTTGGATCTGAAGCTTTCTTT. This gives the protein CASSPPTGTLGSEAFF.

The rearrangement joins TRBV6-1 to TRBJ2-7, with D perhaps TRBD1 (6 bases). Germline lookup yields CDR1 MNHNS and CDR2 SASEGT. Trimming shortened V by 3 bases and J by 7 bases, and 16 bases separated the two germline ends. The CDR3 is 14 amino acids. CDR3 in DNA: TGTGCCAGCAGTGACGTGGGGGCGCGTGAAGAGCAGTACTTC. Translating gives CASSDVGAREEQYF.

This clone was picked up a small number of times. The chain joins TRBV5-4 to TRBJ2-3; 12 bases agree with TRBD2. The CDR3 spans 17 residues. Per the germline V gene, CDR1 is SGHNT and CDR2 is YYREEE (reference sequence). The V segment lost 4 bases and the J segment 2 bases; nucleotides outside the gene matches: 8. CDR3 region: CASSRLAGVYNTDTQYF. CDR3 bases: TGTGCCAGCAGCCGACTAGCGGGAGTGTACAACACAGATACGCAGTATTTT.

The chain couples TRBV19 to TRBJ1-2; possible D gene TRBD1, 5 bases. This CDR3 spans 16 amino acids. Deletions cut 1 base from V and 3 bases from J, with 15 bases between. Germline CDR1 LNHDA, CDR2 SQIVND (reference sequence). The CDR3 protein is CASSIGGSRDDYGYTF. CDR3 sequence (DNA): TGTGCCAGTAGTATAGGAGGGTCCAGGGACGACTATGGCTACACCTTC.

This clone has just a few counts. V is TRBV6-4 and J is TRBJ2-2; TRBD2 might be the D (6 bases). CDR3 length: 14 amino acids. Germline V lookup: CDR1 MRHNA, CDR2 SNTAGT. V was shortened by 6 bases and J by 4 bases, with 12 bases between the two germline ends. The CDR3 DNA reads TGTGCCAGCAGACTGGAGGGCTCCACCGGGGAGCTGTTTTTT. Protein product: CASRLEGSTGELFF.

This clone was recorded many times. The rearrangement joins TRBV10-1 to TRBJ1-1; D gene unclear. V gave up 2 bases and J gave up 8 bases, with 12 bases separating them. Germline V CDR1 and CDR2: WNHNN, SYGVQD (reference sequence). CDR3 length: 13 amino acids. CDR3 nucleotides: TGCGCCAGCAGTGAGGGTGGTTACGCGGAAGCTTTCTTT. Amino acids: CASSEGGYAEAFF.

The chain links TRBV6-1 to TRBJ1-1, with no clear D. Germline V gives CDR1 MNHNS, CDR2 SASEGT. The CDR3 length is 15 residues. The ends were cut back, 3 bases at V and 2 bases at J, with 13 bases in the middle. DNA of the CDR3: TGTGCCAGCAGTGAGGGCGCGGGATCCAACACTGAAGCTTTCTTT. Its protein is CASSEGAGSNTEAFF.

This clone has only a few counts. V is TRBV30 and J is TRBJ1-6; D uncertain. Germline assignment: CDR1 GTSNPN and CDR2 SVGIG (reference sequence). V gave up 0 bases and J gave up 6 bases, with 9 bases separating them. CDR3 length: 14 amino acids. Here the CDR3 reads CAWSVWKANSPLHF. The CDR3 coding sequence is TGTGCCTGGAGTGTCTGGAAGGCTAATTCACCCCTCCACTTT.

The chain is built from TRBV19 and TRBJ1-2, with D perhaps TRBD1 (6 bases). Germline assignment: CDR1 LNHDA and CDR2 SQIVND (reference sequence). V dropped 9 bases and J dropped 5 bases, with 19 bases sitting between them. The CDR3 length is 14 residues. This CDR3 reads CASTLSAGVYGYTF. The CDR3 region has the DNA TGTGCCAGCACCTTATCAGCAGGGGTATATGGCTACACCTTC. Filled out from reference TRBV19 and TRBJ1-2, the complete variable domain reads DGGITQSPKYLFRKEGQNVTLSCEQNLNHDAMYWYRQDPGQGLRLIYYSQIVNDFQKGDIAEGYSVSREKKESFPLTVTSAQKNPTAFYLCASTLSAGVYGYTFGSGTRLTVV.

The chain combines TRBV5-1 with TRBJ2-2; 9 bases are shared with TRBD2. There are 17 residues in the CDR3. The V segment lost 2 bases and the J segment 0 bases; nucleotides outside the gene matches: 5. Germline CDR1 reads SGHRS; CDR2 reads YFSETQ. The CDR3 loop reads CASSLGTSTSNTGELFF. The DNA of the CDR3 is TGCGCCAGCAGCTTAGGGACTAGCACATCGAACACCGGGGAGCTGTTTTTT.

The V call is TRBV15, the J call TRBJ1-2; 8 positions agree with TRBD1. The germline CDR1 and CDR2 sequences are LNHNV and YYDKDF (reference sequence). Trimming took 4 bases from V and 8 from J; bases not matched to a gene: 6. CDR3 size: 13 residues. The CDR3 loop reads CATSKDRAGGYTF. The CDR3 nucleotides are TGTGCCACCAGCAAGGACAGGGCGGGAGGCTACACCTTC.

CDR3 amino acids: CASSLEPGTEAFF. CDR3 in DNA: TGCGCCAGCAGCTTGGAGCCTGGCACTGAAGCTTTCTTT. This chain links TRBV5-1 with TRBJ1-1, with unresolved D. Germline CDR1 and CDR2: SGHRS and YFSETQ. V was shortened by 0 bases and J by 4 bases, with 7 bases between the two germline ends. The CDR3 has 13 residues.